This TCR beta chain originates from a study of cytotoxic CD8 clonotypes in ibrutinib-treated CLL. Cryopreserved PBMCs yielded about 2.1 micrograms of genomic DNA for TCR beta libraries. Depth targeted 1 in 200,000 to 1 in 1 million T cells, averaging roughly 9.3x coverage per clonotype. The data were produced by immunoSEQ multiplex PCR, yet TCRdb's version contains in-frame clones alone and is incomplete. The table has around 160,000 clones, 70% to 90% seen once. This CDR3 region has 12 residues. Germline V gene data show CDR1 as SGHNT and CDR2 as YENEEA. The ends were cut back, 5 bases at V and 7 bases at J, with 9 bases in the middle.

The chain joins TRBV11-3 to TRBJ2-1; D is uncertain. Specimen: PBMCs, collected at disease progression, from a patient treated with ibrutinib. The receptor was derived from a human donor with chronic lymphocytic leukemia. CDR3 amino acids: CASSPSGNEQFF. The CDR3 DNA sequence: TGTGCCAGCAGCCCCAGTGGTAATGAGCAGTTCTTC.